The 27 T cell receptor beta chains listed next were all sequenced from one sample in a study of cytomegalovirus exposure and HLA in healthy donors. PCR primers comprised 60 Vbeta and 13 Jbeta primers. Clones were sequenced by immunoSEQ multiplex PCR, and TCRdb holds only the in-frame ones, with some missing. The data contain about 97,000 clones, approximately 72% of them seen just once; the ten biggest clones take up around 1.9%. Sequencing input: PBMCs. Receptor source: a woman aged 35 to 49 in good health and CMV-seronegative.

The chain has TRBV6-5 and TRBJ2-7; 15 positions match TRBD2. The CDR3 has 16 amino acids. V shed 0 bases, J shed 4 bases, and the junction held 1 base outside the gene matches. Germline loops: CDR1 MNHEY, CDR2 SVGAGI. The CDR3 spells CASSYSGLAGGYEQYF. CDR3 nucleotide sequence: TGTGCCAGCAGTTACTCTGGACTAGCGGGGGGGTACGAGCAGTACTTC.

This clone was found a few times. V is TRBV4-3 and J is TRBJ1-2; TRBD1 matches at 9 bases. Germline V gene sequence: CDR1 LGHNA, CDR2 YSLEER. V lost 4 bases to trimming and J lost 2 bases; unmatched junction nucleotides: 5. This CDR3 is built from 15 residues. The CDR3 region has the DNA TGCGCCAGCAGCCCAGGGACAGGGATAAACTATGGCTACACCTTC. Protein sequence: CASSPGTGINYGYTF.

The gene calls are TRBV28 and TRBJ2-7; a weak D match, TRBD1 (5 bases). The V end was cut by 4 bases, the J end by 5 bases, with 12 bases between. The CDR3 loop spans 13 amino acids. Germline V gene data show CDR1 as MDHEN and CDR2 as SYDVKM. The CDR3 DNA sequence: TGTGCCAGCAGTTCCCCGGACAATCACGAGCAGTACTTC. This gives the protein CASSSPDNHEQYF.

This clone was recorded only once. The chain couples TRBV7-6 to TRBJ2-3; TRBD2 agrees at 13 bases. The CDR3 has 17 residues. CDR1 SGHVS and CDR2 FNYEAQ come from the germline V gene. V shed 6 bases, J shed 4 bases, and the junction held 10 bases outside the gene matches. CDR3 DNA sequence: TGTGCCAGCAGTCCCCCGGGACTAGCGGGGAAAGCAGATACGCAGTATTTT. Residues: CASSPPGLAGKADTQYF.

About this clone: The junction departs from the called germline gene at one end, perhaps through a read error. V is TRBV6-1 and J is TRBJ2-7, with D hard to call. This CDR3 has 16 residues. The germline V gene encodes CDR1 MNHNS and CDR2 SASEGT. The CDR3 loop reads CAISERGKRGDYEQYF. The CDR3, as DNA: TGTGCCATCAGTGAGCGAGGAAAACGAGGAGACTACGAGCAGTACTTC.

The V call is TRBV7-2, the J call TRBJ1-4; unclear D gene. The CDR3 totals 14 residues. Germline V CDR1 and CDR2: SGHTA, FQGNSA. V lost 7 bases, J lost 5 bases, and 14 bases lay in between. The CDR3: CASNRGRRNEKLFF. The CDR3 DNA reads as TGTGCCAGCAACCGAGGAAGGCGGAATGAAAAACTGTTTTTT.

This clone was seen only a few times. The chain links TRBV28 to TRBJ2-7; TRBD2 aligns across 8 bases. The CDR3 consists of 14 residues. Germline V gene sequence: CDR1 MDHEN, CDR2 SYDVKM. The V and J ends lost 5 bases and 2 bases, in that order; junction bases with no gene match: 5. DNA of the CDR3: TGTGCCAGCAGTCCGAGCGGGAGCACCTACGAGCAGTACTTC. It specifies CASSPSGSTYEQYF. The variable domain in full, completed from reference TRBV28 and TRBJ2-7, reads DVKVTQSSRYLVKRTGEKVFLECVQDMDHENMFWYRQDPGLGLRLIYFSYDVKMKEKGDIPEGYSVSREKKERFSLILESASTNQTSMYLCASSPSGSTYEQYFGPGTRLTVT.

The gene calls are TRBV4-3 and TRBJ2-1, with 11 positions matching TRBD2. The V and J ends lost 0 bases and 4 bases, in that order; junction bases with no gene match: 5. CDR3 length: 17 amino acids. Germline V lookup: CDR1 LGHNA, CDR2 YSLEER. The CDR3 sequence is CASSQDLTSGVYNEQFF. In DNA, the CDR3 is TGCGCCAGCAGCCAAGATTTGACTAGCGGGGTTTACAATGAGCAGTTCTTC.

The chain links TRBV25-1 to TRBJ2-3; D not certain. The CDR3 covers 16 residues. Germline CDR1 and CDR2: MGHDK and SYGVNS. V dropped 5 bases and J dropped 0 bases, with 15 bases sitting between them. This CDR3 reads CASSLSPRPSTDTQYF. In nucleotides, the CDR3 is TGTGCCAGCAGTCTTTCCCCCCGTCCGAGCACAGATACGCAGTATTTT.

V is TRBV6-6 and J is TRBJ2-7, with 8 bases that match TRBD1. With 4 bases clipped from V and 3 bases from J, the junction kept 5 bases outside the gene matches. This CDR3 is 14 amino acids long. The germline V gene has CDR1 MNHNY and CDR2 SVGAGI (reference sequence). The CDR3 spells CASSSSGTGYEQYF. The CDR3 DNA reads as TGTGCCAGCAGTTCATCCGGGACAGGCTACGAGCAGTACTTC.

This clone was detected once. The chain is built from TRBV19 and TRBJ1-1; TRBD1 is a possible D gene (6 bases). CDR3 length equals 13 residues. CDR1 and CDR2 (germline): LNHDA, SQIVND (reference sequence). V lost 10 bases to trimming and J lost 6 bases, with 18 bases between them. The CDR3 DNA follows: TGTGCCACCACCGAAAAGGGGGTGGCTGAAGCTTTCTTT. This translates into CATTEKGVAEAFF.

The J gene is TRBJ1-3, the V gene TRBV6-1, with D uncertain. This CDR3 region has 16 residues. With 3 bases removed from V and 0 bases from J, the gap between germline ends came to 12 bases. Germline CDR1 MNHNS, CDR2 SASEGT. The CDR3 nucleotides are TGTGCCAGCAGTGATTTCCGTATCGTCTCTGGAAACACCATATATTTT. This translates into CASSDFRIVSGNTIYF.

The chain is built from TRBV5-1 and TRBJ1-1; 9 bases align to TRBD1. V was clipped by 5 bases and J by 5 bases; unmatched bases: 7. CDR1 is SGHRS, CDR2 YFSETQ, per germline. The CDR3 is 14 amino acids. Written as DNA, the CDR3 is TGCGCCAGCAGTGAACAGGGGGCTGGGACTGAAGCTTTCTTT. This encodes CASSEQGAGTEAFF.

V and J are TRBV7-2 and TRBJ2-1, with 8 bases fitting TRBD2. The ends lost 2 bases at V and 2 bases at J; junction bases unmatched: 8. The CDR3 spans 17 residues. Per germline, CDR1 SGHTA and CDR2 FQGNSA. The CDR3 reads CASSLNRRRGAYNEQFF. CDR3 bases: TGTGCCAGCAGCTTAAACAGGAGGCGGGGGGCCTACAATGAGCAGTTCTTC.

This clone occurred a few times. This chain joins TRBV5-1 and TRBJ2-2; 7 nucleotides line up with TRBD2. Trimming cost V 3 bases and J 1 base; bases outside gene matches: 3. CDR3 length: 15 amino acids. The germline V gene encodes CDR1 SGHRS and CDR2 YFSETQ. CDR3 coding DNA: TGCGCCAGCAGCTCCTCTAGCGGGAACACCGGGGAGCTGTTTTTT. Translation: CASSSSSGNTGELFF. The entire variable domain, with the rest obtained from reference TRBV5-1 and TRBJ2-2, is as follows: KAGVTQTPRYLIKTRGQQVTLSCSPISGHRSVSWYQQTPGQGLQFLFEYFSETQRNKGNFPGRFSGRQFSNSRSEMNVSTLELGDSALYLCASSSSSGNTGELFFGEGSRLTVL.

This chain links TRBV28 with TRBJ2-7; the match to TRBD1 covers 7 bases. Unmatched junction bases numbered 4, after V lost 2 bases and J lost 3 bases. The V gene's germline CDR1 is MDHEN and CDR2 SYDVKM. This CDR3 comprises 14 residues. The CDR3 sequence is CASSLVQGVYEQYF. CDR3 in DNA: TGTGCCAGCAGTTTAGTGCAGGGGGTCTACGAGCAGTACTTC.

The CDR3 loop reads CASSIRRESLEQYF. The CDR3 DNA reads TGTGCCAGTAGTATCCGCAGGGAATCTCTCGAGCAGTACTTC. This chain connects TRBV19 to TRBJ2-7; possible D gene TRBD1, 5 bases. The CDR3 spans 14 residues. Trimming shortened V by 3 bases and J by 6 bases, and 15 bases separated the two germline ends. CDR1 and CDR2 (germline): LNHDA, SQIVND (reference sequence).

This clone was seen a few times. The chain has TRBV9 and TRBJ2-3; 10 positions match TRBD2. The CDR3 length is 16 residues. J gave up 3 bases and V 0 bases, and 4 bases lay outside the gene matches. CDR1 and CDR2 (germline): SGDLS, YYNGEE. CDR3 sequence reads: CASSVVGSGGTDTQYF. The DNA of the CDR3 is TGTGCCAGCAGCGTAGTTGGTAGCGGGGGGACAGATACGCAGTATTTT.

This rearrangement joins TRBV19 to TRBJ2-4; 7 nucleotides match TRBD2. Trimming cost V 6 bases and J 3 bases; bases outside gene matches: 8. Germline values: CDR1 LNHDA, CDR2 SQIVND (reference sequence). The CDR3 totals 15 residues. The CDR3 DNA sequence: TGTGCCAGTAGGGGCGGGGGATTGGGCAAAAACATTCAGTACTTC. Encoded protein: CASRGGGLGKNIQYF.

The chain combines TRBV10-3 with TRBJ1-2; 7 bases align to TRBD1. Per germline, CDR1 ENHRY and CDR2 SYGVKD. Unmatched junction bases numbered 11, after V lost 6 bases and J lost 4 bases. CDR3 size: 15 residues. Here the CDR3 DNA reads TGTGCCATCAGCTCAACAGGGGCAGGGCCCTATGGCTACACCTTC. Residues: CAISSTGAGPYGYTF.

This chain uses TRBV27 with TRBJ2-7; D gene ambiguous. Germline V lookup: CDR1 MNHEY, CDR2 SMNVEV (reference sequence). The CDR3 contains 9 residues. Trimming took 8 bases from V and 3 from J, leaving 2 bases between them. CDR3 coding DNA: TGTGCCAGCTACTACGAGCAGTACTTC. Its protein is CASYYEQYF.

J is TRBJ2-5 and V is TRBV15; 9 nucleotides align to TRBD1. This CDR3 region has 16 residues. The V gene's germline CDR1 is LNHNV and CDR2 YYDKDF (reference sequence). The V segment lost 1 base and the J segment 5 bases; nucleotides outside the gene matches: 8. In DNA form, the CDR3 reads TGTGCCACCAGCAGAGCGGGCACAGGGGGCGGCGAGACCCAGTACTTC. It yields the protein CATSRAGTGGGETQYF.

The V call is TRBV6-5, the J call TRBJ2-7; TRBD2 aligns across 7 bases. Germline V gene data show CDR1 as MNHEY and CDR2 as SVGAGI. The CDR3 covers 13 residues. After removal of 0 bases from V and 6 bases from J, the junction contained 2 bases not matched to a gene. CDR3 coding DNA: TGTGCCAGCAGTTACTCGTCGGGGGGCGAGCAGTACTTC. Protein: CASSYSSGGEQYF.

This sequence joins TRBV19 and TRBJ1-1, with 8 nucleotides matching TRBD1. Germline V CDR1 and CDR2: LNHDA, SQIVND (reference sequence). V lost 3 bases and J lost 5; bases outside the gene matches: 5. This CDR3 comprises 14 residues. The CDR3 region is CASSMWTGHTEAFF. The CDR3 DNA reads TGTGCCAGTAGTATGTGGACAGGGCATACTGAAGCTTTCTTT.

This rearrangement joins TRBV7-3 to TRBJ1-2, with D maybe TRBD1 (5 bases). The CDR3 consists of 17 residues. Germline V CDR1 and CDR2: SGHTA, FQGTGA. Trimming cost V 4 bases and J 1 base, with 19 bases left between them. The CDR3 nucleotides are TGTGCCAGCAGCTCCAACCACAGACAGATTGATAACTATGGCTACACCTTC. It yields the protein CASSSNHRQIDNYGYTF.

Only one count was recorded for this clone. The V call is TRBV9, the J call TRBJ2-7; D gene ambiguous. The CDR3 contains 15 residues. V was shortened by 1 base and J by 8 bases, with 19 bases between the two germline ends. CDR1 SGDLS and CDR2 YYNGEE come from the germline V gene. CDR3 protein: CASSVNYALHTKQYF. CDR3 nucleotide sequence: TGTGCCAGCAGCGTAAACTACGCCCTCCATACGAAGCAGTACTTC.

The genes are TRBV7-3 and TRBJ2-6; no firm D call. The length of the CDR3 is 15 residues. V dropped 2 bases and J dropped 0 bases, with 5 bases sitting between them. Germline V gene data show CDR1 as SGHTA and CDR2 as FQGTGA. The CDR3 DNA reads as TGTGCCAGCAGCTTACTTATCTCTGGGGCCAACGTCCTGACTTTC. Protein: CASSLLISGANVLTF.